This entry features one TCR beta chain sequence. Its antigen remains unidentified. This CDR3 is 12 amino acids long. Germline trimming cut 5 bases from V and 1 base from J; bases unmatched to any gene: 2. Germline values: CDR1 SQVTM, CDR2 ANQGSEA. PCR used 60 Vbeta primers and 13 Jbeta primers. Per the study methods: Roughly 73 million unique TCR beta chains, some 10 million of them shared, were counted by a later analysis. Data came from immunoSEQ multiplex PCR; TCRdb stores just in-frame clones and leaves some out. The V and J calls and clone size are taken from that table; D and trimming were inferred from the DNA. The data contain approximately 140,000 clones, over 60% of them seen just once; the ten biggest clones take up approximately 2.6%. This sample was taken from a study of cytomegalovirus exposure and HLA in healthy donors. Overall study results and limits: Rarity characterized most TCR sequences, yet some public TCRs appeared in many donors. An analysis that was carried out later associated 16,951 TCR beta sequences with HLA alleles at 0.05 false discovery rate.

This sequence originates from a human donor in good health. The J gene is TRBJ2-7, the V gene TRBV29-1; TRBD1 matches 7 bases. Sequences were obtained from PBMCs. CDR3 sequence (DNA): TGCAGCGTTAAACAGGGGTCCTACGAGCAGTACTTC. This translates into CSVKQGSYEQYF.